These 23 T cell receptor beta chains came from one sample sequenced in a study of blood T cells in healthy people across ages. The authors ran a second PCR of roughly 6 to 12 cycles using a sample-barcoded 5' primer and a J-beta primer mix. TCRdb analysed the 5' RACE reads with MiXCR anew, one entry per CDR3 protein. The sample has approximately 730,000 distinct CDR3 sequences, roughly 41% seen once. Sequencing input: blood. The receptors derive from a woman aged 55-70 years in good health.

This clonotype was recorded many times. The rearrangement uses TRBV6-5 and TRBJ2-1; 10 positions agree with TRBD2. The CDR3 has 15 residues. V shed 7 bases, J shed 2 bases, and the junction held 5 bases outside the gene matches. CDR1 MNHEY and CDR2 SVGAGI come from the germline V gene. CDR3 coding DNA: TGTGCCAGCACGGGAGCGGGAGGGACCTACAATGAGCAGTTCTTC. Protein sequence: CASTGAGGTYNEQFF.

This clonotype was picked up a small number of times. The chain employs TRBV5-6 and TRBJ1-2, with D maybe TRBD1 (5 bases). The CDR3 has 16 amino acids. V was clipped by 4 bases and J by 0 bases, with 16 bases between them. Germline CDR1 is SGHDT and CDR2 is YYEEEE. The CDR3 protein is CASSGYEQESNYGYTF. The DNA for the CDR3 is TGTGCCAGCAGCGGGTACGAACAGGAATCTAACTATGGCTACACCTTC.

This clonotype occurred many times. The chain joins TRBV29-1 to TRBJ2-1; TRBD2 matches at 12 bases. The CDR3 contains 13 residues. Germline CDR1 is SQVTM and CDR2 is ANQGSEA. V gave up 3 bases and J gave up 6 bases; unmatched junction bases: 0. DNA for the CDR3: TGCAGCGTTGAGACTAGCGGGAGCAATGAGCAGTTCTTC. Protein: CSVETSGSNEQFF.

The chain recombines TRBV28 with TRBJ2-7; unclear D gene. Germline V CDR1 and CDR2: MDHEN, SYDVKM. CDR3 length equals 14 residues. Between the trimmed V and J ends, which lost 5 bases and 1 base, there was a span of 12 bases. CDR3 sequence (DNA): TGTGCCAGCAGTCCGTTTGGGCGGTCCTACGAGCAGTACTTC. It codes for CASSPFGRSYEQYF.

This chain uses TRBV2 with TRBJ2-1; 8 bases fit TRBD2. Germline V gives CDR1 SNHLY, CDR2 FYNNEI. The J segment lost 2 bases and the V segment lost 6 bases, leaving 3 bases of the junction unmatched. There are 14 residues in the CDR3. The CDR3 region is CASRTSGTYNEQFF. The CDR3 DNA follows: TGTGCCAGCAGAACTAGCGGTACCTACAATGAGCAGTTCTTC.

This chain uses TRBV20-1 with TRBJ1-2; 9 bases line up with TRBD1. The V gene end was trimmed by 7 bases and the J gene end by 6 bases; junction bases not matched to a gene: 9. The CDR3 covers 13 residues. From germline, CDR1 is DFQATT and CDR2 SNEGSKA (reference sequence). CDR3 in DNA: TGCAGTGTCCAACCGGGACAGGGTAATGGCTACACCTTC. It specifies CSVQPGQGNGYTF.

This sequence joins TRBV7-6 and TRBJ2-1, with 10 bases that match TRBD2. The CDR3 has 16 residues. V lost 3 bases and J lost 8; bases outside the gene matches: 10. Germline CDR1 SGHVS, CDR2 FNYEAQ. CDR3 nucleotide sequence: TGTGCCAGCAGCTTCCTAGCGGGAGAGTTTGTAGATGAGCAGTTCTTC. Protein sequence: CASSFLAGEFVDEQFF.

The chain uses TRBV29-1 and TRBJ2-7, with a tentative D call TRBD2 (5 bases). The ends were cut back, 1 base at V and 3 bases at J, with 19 bases in the middle. Germline values: CDR1 SQVTM, CDR2 ANQGSEA. The CDR3 is made up of 16 amino acids. Here the CDR3 reads CSVEGEPGHTNYEQYF. As DNA, the CDR3 is TGCAGCGTTGAAGGGGAGCCTGGGCATACAAACTACGAGCAGTACTTC.

This clonotype was counted once. The rearrangement links TRBV7-2 to TRBJ2-7, with 9 bases lining up with TRBD2. CDR1 and CDR2 (germline): SGHTA, FQGNSA. The V segment lost 0 bases and the J segment 3 bases; nucleotides outside the gene matches: 3. This CDR3 is built from 15 residues. The CDR3 region is CASSLASGGRYEQYF. The CDR3 DNA reads as TGTGCCAGCAGCTTAGCTAGCGGGGGCCGCTACGAGCAGTACTTC.

The J gene is TRBJ1-1, the V gene TRBV2; TRBD1 agrees at 7 bases. Germline CDR1 reads SNHLY; CDR2 reads FYNNEI. The CDR3 extends over 14 amino acids. After removal of 6 bases from V and 5 bases from J, the junction contained 9 bases not matched to a gene. CDR3 residues: CASRGGQAGTEAFF. The CDR3 nucleotides read TGTGCCAGCAGGGGAGGACAGGCGGGAACTGAAGCTTTCTTT.

Only a few counts were recorded for this clonotype. V is TRBV29-1 and J is TRBJ1-1; D is undetermined. The V end was cut by 4 bases, the J end by 7 bases, with 16 bases between. The CDR3 is 13 amino acids. Germline V gene sequence: CDR1 SQVTM, CDR2 ANQGSEA. Here the CDR3 reads CSVAEGGFREAFF. The CDR3 bases are TGCAGCGTTGCAGAGGGCGGGTTCCGTGAAGCTTTCTTT.

The rearrangement uses TRBV4-1 and TRBJ1-4; no clear D. CDR3 length: 18 amino acids. V lost 0 bases, J lost 3 bases, and 17 bases lay in between. Germline CDR1 MGHRA, CDR2 YSYEKL. CDR3 DNA sequence: TGCGCCAGCAGCCAAGAACGGTGGCCTCCCATCGCTAATGAAAAACTGTTTTTT. Translating it yields CASSQERWPPIANEKLFF.

In DNA form, the CDR3 reads TGTGCCAGCAGCCAAGGAAGCGGGAGGTTCTTTCAAGATACGCAGTATTTT. Translating it yields CASSQGSGRFFQDTQYF. The chain employs TRBV4-2 and TRBJ2-3; 9 bases match TRBD2. Germline values: CDR1 LGHNA, CDR2 YNFKEQ. The CDR3 length is 17 residues. V shed 1 base and J 5 bases; nucleotides not matched to a gene: 10.

The gene calls are TRBV9 and TRBJ2-2; D is perhaps TRBD2 (6 bases). V shed 5 bases and J shed 5 bases, with 13 bases lying between them. Germline V gives CDR1 SGDLS, CDR2 YYNGEE. The CDR3 is 14 residues long. CDR3 bases: TGTGCCAGCAGAGGGACTGCCCAAACCGGGGAGCTGTTTTTT. This translates into CASRGTAQTGELFF.

The chain carries TRBV10-2 and TRBJ1-6, with 7 bases matching TRBD1. The V gene end was trimmed by 11 bases and the J gene end by 7 bases; junction bases not matched to a gene: 11. From germline, CDR1 is WSHSY and CDR2 SAAADI. The length of the CDR3 is 14 residues. The CDR3 sequence is CAVGGGQLNSPLHF. The CDR3 bases are TGCGCCGTTGGCGGGGGACAGCTCAATTCACCCCTCCACTTT.

The sample holds one count of this clonotype. The rearrangement joins TRBV7-2 to TRBJ2-7; D remains unclear. Trimming shortened V by 5 bases and J by 7 bases, and 15 bases separated the two germline ends. CDR1 and CDR2 from the germline V gene are SGHTA and FQGNSA. The CDR3 length is 13 residues. The CDR3 loop is CASSAGSHREQYF. CDR3 DNA: TGTGCCAGCAGCGCCGGTAGCCACCGGGAGCAGTACTTC.

In this sample, this clonotype turned up many times. The chain joins TRBV4-3 to TRBJ2-5; TRBD2 is a possible D gene (5 bases). The CDR3 runs to 15 residues. Trimming stripped 0 bases from V and 7 bases from J, with 15 bases between. Per the germline V gene, CDR1 is LGHNA and CDR2 is YSLEER. Written as DNA, the CDR3 is TGCGCCAGCAGCCAAGAAAATGAGCCCGAGGGGACCCAGTACTTC. This sequence encodes CASSQENEPEGTQYF.

The J gene is TRBJ2-1, the V gene TRBV4-2; 10 bases line up with TRBD2. Germline V gene data show CDR1 as LGHNA and CDR2 as YNFKEQ. The V segment lost 0 bases and the J segment 5 bases; nucleotides outside the gene matches: 10. The CDR3 spans 18 residues. The CDR3 protein is CASSQDGLAAGQHNEQFF. Written as DNA, the CDR3 is TGTGCCAGCAGCCAAGATGGACTAGCGGCGGGACAACACAATGAGCAGTTCTTC.

Comments on this clonotype: A much larger clonotype is one base distant, so this may be a read error. The chain employs TRBV12-3 or TRBV12-4 and TRBJ2-7; D gene unclear. The CDR3 consists of 14 residues. This CDR3 is CASSLQEQSYQQYF. Written as DNA, the CDR3 is TGTGCCAGCAGTTTGCAAGAGCAGTCCTACCAGCAGTACTTC.

This clonotype was detected a few times. The chain uses TRBV7-2 and TRBJ2-1, with D tentatively TRBD2 (5 bases). V lost 5 bases, J lost 6 bases, and 17 bases lay in between. Per germline, CDR1 SGHTA and CDR2 FQGNSA. This CDR3 spans 15 amino acids. This CDR3 is CASSQTGEGTNEQFF. CDR3 in DNA: TGTGCCAGCAGCCAGACCGGGGAAGGAACCAATGAGCAGTTCTTC.

This chain connects TRBV7-2 to TRBJ1-5, with D uncertain. The CDR3 runs to 14 residues. V was clipped by 4 bases and J by 0 bases, with 7 bases between them. Germline values: CDR1 SGHTA, CDR2 FQGNSA. The CDR3 DNA reads TGTGCCAGCAGCTCAAGATATAGCAATCAGCCCCAGCATTTT. It is translated as CASSSRYSNQPQHF.

The chain couples TRBV5-5 to TRBJ2-1; no reliable D call. This CDR3 is built from 15 residues. Germline-derived CDR1 and CDR2 are SGHKS and YYEKEE (reference sequence). Trimming shortened V by 0 bases and J by 6 bases, and 13 bases separated the two germline ends. The CDR3 sequence is CASSLAVTPSNEQFF. Here the CDR3 DNA reads TGTGCCAGCAGCTTGGCTGTGACACCGTCCAATGAGCAGTTCTTC.

This chain links TRBV6-5 with TRBJ2-5; 11 positions agree with TRBD2. The CDR3 is 17 amino acids. The germline V gene has CDR1 MNHEY and CDR2 SVGAGI. V dropped 2 bases and J dropped 2; count of bases not matched to a gene: 7. The CDR3 DNA follows: TGTGCCAGCAGTTACGCAGGACTAGCGGGTGTTCAAGAGACCCAGTACTTC. Amino acid sequence: CASSYAGLAGVQETQYF.